Shown below are 32 T cell receptor beta chains from a single sample sequenced in a study of blood T cell repertoires in COVID-19 (dated by TCRdb to 2020 to 2022). Library generation was performed with the immunoSEQ multiplex PCR assay. TCRdb mirrors the immuneACCESS table, restricted to in-frame sequences. Some clones are absent from its copies; in checked studies, under half trace to an unresolved V gene, and the reason for the others is unknown. The sample profile shows about 300,000 clones; about 90% of them were found once. The ten top clones hold approximately 1.5% of the sample. The specimen was peripheral blood. All receptors derive from a woman in her thirties or forties who had recovered from COVID-19.

The chain recombines TRBV3-1 (or the pseudogene TRBV3-2) with TRBJ1-3; D not resolved. CDR3 length: 17 residues. V was clipped by 1 base and J by 0 bases, with 13 bases between them. Per germline, CDR1 LGHDT and CDR2 YNNKEL (reference sequence). The CDR3 bases are TGTGCCAGCAGCCAAGCCTTCTACAGCAGCTCTGGAAACACCATATATTTT. This translates into CASSQAFYSSSGNTIYF.

This clone was counted once. The J gene is TRBJ2-5, the V gene TRBV7-3, with unresolved D. The germline V gene encodes CDR1 SGHTA and CDR2 FQGTGA. V shed 0 bases and J shed 4 bases, with 6 bases lying between them. The length of the CDR3 is 13 residues. CDR3 residues: CASSLTPGETQYF. The CDR3, as DNA: TGTGCCAGCAGCTTAACCCCGGGAGAGACCCAGTACTTC.

This chain links TRBV5-1 with TRBJ1-4, with 8 bases lining up with TRBD1. Germline V CDR1 and CDR2: SGHRS, YFSETQ. The CDR3 sequence is 16 residues long. Losses at the gene ends were 2 bases for V and 8 bases for J; bases not matched to a gene: 11. CDR3 sequence reads: CASSFRGQGRTEKLFF. CDR3 DNA sequence: TGCGCCAGCAGCTTCCGTGGACAGGGACGGACCGAAAAACTGTTTTTT.

This sequence joins TRBV18 and TRBJ2-1; 9 positions agree with TRBD1. Unmatched junction bases numbered 4, after V lost 0 bases and J lost 7 bases. Germline V gene data show CDR1 as KGHSH and CDR2 as LQKENI. The CDR3 is 15 amino acids. The CDR3 nucleotides read TGTGCCAGCTCACCACCTGGACAGGGGAGGAATGAGCAGTTCTTC. Its translation: CASSPPGQGRNEQFF.

This chain connects TRBV6-5 to TRBJ2-7; no clear D. V lost 4 bases and J lost 1, with 5 bases in between. This CDR3 has 12 amino acids. CDR1 MNHEY and CDR2 SVGAGI come from the germline V gene. The CDR3 bases are TGTGCCAGCAGTTTCCTTTCCTACGAGCAGTACTTC. Its translation is CASSFLSYEQYF.

This clone was recorded once. This chain uses TRBV7-3 with TRBJ2-1, with 7 bases identical to TRBD2. Germline lookup yields CDR1 SGHTA and CDR2 FQGTGA. The J segment lost 9 bases and the V segment lost 5 bases, leaving 10 bases of the junction unmatched. The CDR3 runs to 14 residues. CDR3 coding DNA: TGTGCCAGCAGCCTAGCGGTTCAATTAGGTGAGCAGTTCTTC. It translates to CASSLAVQLGEQFF. The complete variable domain, with remaining parts taken from reference TRBV7-3 and TRBJ2-1, reads GAGVSQTPSNKVTEKGKYVELRCDPISGHTALYWYRQSLGQGPEFLIYFQGTGAADDSGLPNDRFFAVRPEGSVSTLKIQRTERGDSAVYLCASSLAVQLGEQFFGPGTRLTVL.

The genes are TRBV6-2 or TRBV6-3 and TRBJ1-5, with 11 bases that match TRBD1. Germline V gives CDR1 MNHEY, CDR2 SVGEGT. The CDR3 is 18 residues long. The ends lost 5 bases at V and 6 bases at J; junction bases unmatched: 15. As DNA, the CDR3 is TGTGCCAGCAGTCCCGGGACAGGGGGTGACGTTAGTGCTCAGCCCCAGCATTTT. Residues: CASSPGTGGDVSAQPQHF.

The chain couples TRBV5-1 to TRBJ1-6; no definite D call. Trimming removed 3 bases at V and 8 bases at J, with 9 bases between. The CDR3 extends over 13 amino acids. CDR1 and CDR2 (germline): SGHRS, YFSETQ. DNA for the CDR3: TGCGCCAGCAGCTGGGAGCTAGATTCACCCCTCCACTTT. This sequence encodes CASSWELDSPLHF.

This rearrangement joins TRBV5-4 to TRBJ1-2; 7 nucleotides agree with TRBD1. V lost 4 bases to trimming and J lost 5 bases; unmatched junction nucleotides: 8. Germline-derived CDR1 and CDR2 are SGHNT and YYREEE (reference sequence). The CDR3 runs to 14 residues. CDR3: CASSERGGEYGYTF. The CDR3 nucleotides are TGTGCCAGCAGCGAGAGAGGGGGCGAGTATGGCTACACCTTC.

The V gene is TRBV5-6, the J gene TRBJ1-1; TRBD1 matches 10 bases. CDR3 length equals 15 residues. Germline V gene sequence: CDR1 SGHDT, CDR2 YYEEEE. V was clipped by 3 bases and J by 5 bases; unmatched bases: 7. The CDR3 region has the DNA TGTGCCAGCAGCTCCCCCCGGGACAGGGGAACTGAAGCTTTCTTT. It translates to CASSSPRDRGTEAFF.

This clone has just one count. The chain links TRBV5-6 to TRBJ1-2; 9 nucleotides align to TRBD1. Germline trimming cut 4 bases from V and 2 bases from J; bases unmatched to any gene: 3. The CDR3 extends over 14 amino acids. Germline-derived CDR1 and CDR2 are SGHDT and YYEEEE. The CDR3 loop reads CASSQGQGNYGYTF. The CDR3 bases are TGTGCCAGCAGCCAGGGACAGGGCAACTATGGCTACACCTTC.

This clone was counted a single time. The rearrangement links TRBV5-1 to TRBJ2-3, with a possible D match to TRBD2 (6 bases). There are 16 residues in the CDR3. CDR1 SGHRS and CDR2 YFSETQ come from the germline V gene. Trimming took off 4 bases at V and 4 bases at J, with 19 bases between the two ends. The CDR3 nucleotides read TGCGCCAGCAGCCCGGGCCAGGACTACTTTGCAGATACGCAGTATTTT. Translating gives CASSPGQDYFADTQYF. Variable domain in full (rest from reference TRBV5-1 and TRBJ2-3): KAGVTQTPRYLIKTRGQQVTLSCSPISGHRSVSWYQQTPGQGLQFLFEYFSETQRNKGNFPGRFSGRQFSNSRSEMNVSTLELGDSALYLCASSPGQDYFADTQYFGPGTRLTVL.

The chain is built from TRBV11-2 and TRBJ1-1; 7 bases fit TRBD1. The V gene end was trimmed by 3 bases and the J gene end by 3 bases; junction bases not matched to a gene: 4. Germline CDR1 is SGHAT and CDR2 is FQNNGV. This CDR3 comprises 14 residues. DNA of the CDR3: TGTGCCAGCAGCTTCTGGACAGGAGACACTGAAGCTTTCTTT. This gives the protein CASSFWTGDTEAFF. The full variable domain, with the rest looked up from reference TRBV11-2 and TRBJ1-1, is EAGVAQSPRYKIIEKRQSVAFWCNPISGHATLYWYQQILGQGPKLLIQFQNNGVVDDSQLPKDRFSAERLKGVDSTLKIQPAKLEDSAVYLCASSFWTGDTEAFFGQGTRLTVV.

The rearrangement uses TRBV6-5 and TRBJ1-2; possible D gene TRBD1, 6 bases. Per germline, CDR1 MNHEY and CDR2 SVGAGI. The CDR3 contains 14 residues. Between the trimmed V and J ends, which lost 6 bases and 8 bases, there was a span of 19 bases. The CDR3 reads CASSLTGLPPGYTF. The CDR3 DNA is TGTGCCAGCAGCCTGACAGGTCTCCCGCCCGGCTACACCTTC.

This chain links TRBV10-3 with TRBJ2-5; tentatively, D is TRBD2 (7 bases). This CDR3 has 15 amino acids. Germline V CDR1 and CDR2: ENHRY, SYGVKD. Trimming cost V 6 bases and J 5 bases, with 19 bases left between them. The chain's CDR3 is CAISLGGALRETQYF. In nucleotides, the CDR3 is TGTGCCATCAGCTTGGGGGGGGCCCTTAGGGAGACCCAGTACTTC.

This clone showed up just a few times. CDR3: CASSFGPSNTEAFF. CDR3 DNA sequence: TGCGCCAGCAGCTTTGGGCCATCGAACACTGAAGCTTTCTTT. The rearrangement joins TRBV5-1 to TRBJ1-1, with D uncertain. This CDR3 region has 14 residues. The germline V gene has CDR1 SGHRS and CDR2 YFSETQ. With 2 bases removed from V and 1 base from J, the gap between germline ends came to 9 bases. Full variable domain (rest looked up from reference TRBV5-1 and TRBJ1-1): KAGVTQTPRYLIKTRGQQVTLSCSPISGHRSVSWYQQTPGQGLQFLFEYFSETQRNKGNFPGRFSGRQFSNSRSEMNVSTLELGDSALYLCASSFGPSNTEAFFGQGTRLTVV.

This clone was picked up one time. This rearrangement joins TRBV5-1 to TRBJ1-1; a possible D gene is TRBD1 (6 bases). Between the trimmed V and J ends, which lost 3 bases and 3 bases, there was a span of 21 bases. Germline V CDR1 and CDR2: SGHRS, YFSETQ. The length of the CDR3 is 17 residues. The CDR3 nucleotides are TGCGCCAGCAGCTCCGTTACGGACAGCTTAGGAGACACTGAAGCTTTCTTT. This gives the protein CASSSVTDSLGDTEAFF.

The rearrangement links TRBV5-1 to TRBJ2-7, with 13 bases lining up with TRBD2. V shed 4 bases and J 0 bases; nucleotides not matched to a gene: 4. The CDR3 runs 16 residues. Germline V gene sequence: CDR1 SGHRS, CDR2 YFSETQ. This chain's CDR3 is CASSIGLAGASYEQYF. The CDR3 DNA follows: TGCGCCAGCAGCATAGGACTAGCGGGGGCCTCCTACGAGCAGTACTTC.

The chain combines TRBV7-3 with TRBJ1-2, with 10 bases aligning to TRBD1. J gave up 7 bases and V 5 bases, and 4 bases lay outside the gene matches. Germline V lookup: CDR1 SGHTA, CDR2 FQGTGA. This CDR3 is built from 13 residues. The CDR3 sequence: CASSPGQGFGYTF. CDR3 DNA: TGTGCCAGCAGCCCGGGACAGGGGTTTGGCTACACCTTC.

The chain combines TRBV7-2 with TRBJ1-3, with 9 bases lining up with TRBD1. The CDR3 is 16 amino acids. The V gene's germline CDR1 is SGHTA and CDR2 FQGNSA. V lost 5 bases to trimming and J lost 3 bases; unmatched junction nucleotides: 8. The CDR3 nucleotides are TGTGCCAGCAGCGAACCGGGACAGGGTTTTGGAAACACCATATATTTT. This sequence encodes CASSEPGQGFGNTIYF.

The table lists this clone with a count of one. The rearrangement joins TRBV6-1 to TRBJ1-2; a weak D match, TRBD1 (6 bases). The ends were cut back, 1 base at V and 5 bases at J, with 20 bases in the middle. Germline-derived CDR1 and CDR2 are MNHNS and SASEGT. The length of the CDR3 is 17 residues. CDR3: CASSEVGGARLRYGYTF. Here the CDR3 DNA reads TGTGCCAGCAGTGAAGTTGGGGGGGCACGACTTAGGTATGGCTACACCTTC.

The chain couples TRBV15 to TRBJ1-2; D may be TRBD1 (5 bases). The CDR3 loop spans 18 amino acids. Germline lookup yields CDR1 LNHNV and CDR2 YYDKDF (reference sequence). The ends were cut back, 0 bases at V and 2 bases at J, with 19 bases in the middle. DNA for the CDR3: TGTGCCACCAGCAGAGATTTGGGACTCTCCGTGGACAACTATGGCTACACCTTC. Translating it yields CATSRDLGLSVDNYGYTF.

The CDR3 nucleotides read TGTGCCAGCAGTTCAGGCGGGACGCAAGAGACCCAGTACTTC. This translates into CASSSGGTQETQYF. The chain couples TRBV28 to TRBJ2-5; tentative D call: TRBD2 (6 bases). Germline V gene lookup returns CDR1 MDHEN and CDR2 SYDVKM. This CDR3 region has 14 residues. V was cut by 4 bases and J by 2 bases, with 11 bases left in between.

The rearrangement links TRBV7-2 to TRBJ2-1; D might be TRBD1 (6 bases). The length of the CDR3 is 16 residues. V lost 1 base and J 7 bases, leaving 17 bases between the germline ends. Germline-derived CDR1 and CDR2 are SGHTA and FQGNSA. CDR3 in DNA: TGTGCCAGCAGCTTAGATTGGCCAGGGGTCGGGAATGAGCAGTTCTTC. Encoded protein: CASSLDWPGVGNEQFF.

The rearrangement links TRBV7-9 to TRBJ1-2; the D is unclear. V was clipped by 4 bases and J by 4 bases, with 13 bases between them. From germline, CDR1 is SEHNR and CDR2 FQNEAQ (reference sequence). The length of the CDR3 is 14 residues. DNA of the CDR3: TGTGCCAGCAGCTCCTTCGACACGGCCTATGGCTACACCTTC. Amino acid sequence: CASSSFDTAYGYTF.

The chain employs TRBV6-7 and TRBJ1-5; a weak D match, TRBD1 (6 bases). TRBV6-7 is noted as an ORF with a role that remains uncertain. The CDR3 length is 15 residues. Trimming took off 5 bases at V and 0 bases at J, with 11 bases between the two ends. Written as DNA, the CDR3 is TGTGCCAGCAGTGACCCGACAGGTAGCAATCAGCCCCAGCATTTT. It encodes CASSDPTGSNQPQHF.

The genes are TRBV18 and TRBJ1-2; no firm D call. Trimming left V 2 bases short and J 7 bases short, with 8 bases between. CDR1 and CDR2 from the germline V gene are KGHSH and LQKENI. The CDR3 is made up of 12 amino acids. The CDR3 sequence: CASSPTSGGYTF. In DNA, the CDR3 is TGTGCCAGCTCACCAACAAGCGGTGGCTACACCTTC. The variable domain in full, completed from reference TRBV18 and TRBJ1-2, reads NAGVMQNPRHLVRRRGQEARLRCSPMKGHSHVYWYRQLPEEGLKFMVYLQKENIIDESGMPKERFSAEFPKEGPSILRIQQVVRGDSAAYFCASSPTSGGYTFGSGTRLTVV.

This clone was detected a few times. The V call is TRBV12-5, the J call TRBJ2-7; maybe TRBD1 (6 bases). Germline CDR1 is LGHNT and CDR2 is FRNRAP. The CDR3 length is 17 residues. Trimming took 3 bases from V and 0 from J, leaving 18 bases between them. The CDR3 loop is CASGFTSRGPDSYEQYF. CDR3 DNA sequence: TGTGCTAGTGGTTTTACCTCCAGGGGTCCCGACTCCTACGAGCAGTACTTC.

This sequence joins TRBV6-6 and TRBJ2-7, with TRBD2 as a possible D gene (5 bases). V was pared by 0 bases and J by 4 bases, with 13 bases between. The germline V gene has CDR1 MNHNY and CDR2 SVGAGI (reference sequence). The length of the CDR3 is 15 residues. The CDR3 DNA is TGTGCCAGCAGTTACTCGACTCCGGAGCGGTACGAGCAGTACTTC. Translated: CASSYSTPERYEQYF.

The chain is built from TRBV11-3 and TRBJ1-1; TRBD1 aligns across 7 bases. Germline V lookup: CDR1 SGHNT, CDR2 YENEEA. The ends lost 0 bases at V and 1 base at J; junction bases unmatched: 11. The CDR3 is 18 amino acids. CDR3 sequence (DNA): TGTGCCAGCAGCTTAGAAAGAGGGGTCAGGGGGTCGAACACTGAAGCTTTCTTT. Protein: CASSLERGVRGSNTEAFF.

The chain has TRBV5-4 and TRBJ2-3; D might be TRBD2 (6 bases). Trimming took off 4 bases at V and 1 base at J, with 19 bases between the two ends. The CDR3 loop spans 17 amino acids. Germline loops: CDR1 SGHNT, CDR2 YYREEE (reference sequence). CDR3 sequence reads: CASSRTLASLGTDTQYF. CDR3 nucleotide sequence: TGTGCCAGCAGCCGGACCCTAGCGTCCCTAGGCACAGATACGCAGTATTTT.

The rearrangement joins TRBV4-1 to TRBJ1-1; tentative D call: TRBD1 (5 bases). Per the germline V gene, CDR1 is MGHRA and CDR2 is YSYEKL. Trimming shortened V by 0 bases and J by 5 bases, and 13 bases separated the two germline ends. The CDR3 contains 15 residues. The CDR3 here is CASSQDVAGRTEAFF. The CDR3, as DNA: TGCGCCAGCAGCCAAGATGTAGCGGGACGGACTGAAGCTTTCTTT.